These 19 T cell receptor beta chains came from one sample sequenced in a study of T cell repertoires in cytomegalovirus infection. No cognate antigen is known for these TCRs. TCRdb reprocessed the reads via MiXCR and lists one record per CDR3 protein. The sample has around 900,000 distinct CDR3 sequences; about a third are singletons. The sequencing here drew on cultured CD8+ T cells from PBMCs, taken from culture after CMV antigen stimulation. These receptors originate from a human donor in good health (CMV status not recorded). Some clones in this sample may be carry-over from other donors' samples.

The J gene is TRBJ2-5, the V gene TRBV20-1; D possibly corresponds to TRBD2 (7 bases). Germline CDR1 and CDR2: DFQATT and SNEGSKA (reference sequence). There are 17 residues in the CDR3. The ends were cut back, 0 bases at V and 2 bases at J, with 19 bases in the middle. The DNA for the CDR3 is TGCAGTGCTAGAGATGTTTCGTGGGGGGGCACTCAAGAGACCCAGTACTTC. Its translation: CSARDVSWGGTQETQYF.

The V gene is TRBV4-1, the J gene TRBJ2-5, with D perhaps matching TRBD2 (6 bases). Looked up from germline, CDR1 is MGHRA and CDR2 is YSYEKL. CDR3 length: 15 amino acids. The V gene lost 4 bases and the J gene lost 4 bases, with 16 bases spanning the gap. CDR3 amino acids: CASSPREVRGETQYF. CDR3 coding DNA: TGCGCCAGCAGCCCGAGGGAGGTTAGGGGAGAGACCCAGTACTTC.

This clonotype was counted many times. V usage is TRBV12-3 or TRBV12-4 and J usage is TRBJ2-5, with 8 bases fitting TRBD2. V trimming: 2 bases; J trimming: 1 base; junction bases outside the gene matches: 3. This CDR3 contains 15 residues. Here the CDR3 DNA reads TGTGCCAGCAGTTTAAGGCGGGGGGCCCAAGAGACCCAGTACTTC. Protein sequence: CASSLRRGAQETQYF.

A note on this clonotype: A much larger clone is a single base away; this may be a read error. J is TRBJ1-3 and V is TRBV27; D remains unclear. This CDR3 contains 13 residues. V lost 6 bases, J lost 0 bases, and 6 bases lay in between. Germline CDR1 is MNHEY and CDR2 is SMNVEV (reference sequence). Here the CDR3 reads CASRESSGNTIYF. In DNA, the CDR3 is TGTGCCAGCAGGGAGAGCTCTGGAAACACCATATATTTT.

Ten or more counts support this clonotype. J is TRBJ2-2 and V is TRBV4-2; 14 bases are shared with TRBD2. Germline V gene sequence: CDR1 LGHNA, CDR2 YNFKEQ. V shed 3 bases, J shed 6 bases, and the junction held 3 bases outside the gene matches. The CDR3 runs 16 residues. CDR3 in DNA: TGTGCCAGCAGCCATCTGACTAGCGGGGGGGCCGGGGAGCTGTTTTTT. Amino acid sequence: CASSHLTSGGAGELFF.

The chain employs TRBV6-6 and TRBJ1-5; perhaps TRBD1 as D (5 bases). Trimming shortened V by 5 bases and J by 7 bases, and 15 bases separated the two germline ends. Germline V CDR1 and CDR2: MNHNY, SVGAGI (reference sequence). The CDR3 loop spans 14 amino acids. CDR3 sequence: CASSPRRGQQPQHF. For the CDR3, the DNA is TGTGCCAGCAGTCCCAGAAGGGGTCAACAGCCCCAGCATTTT.

The sample holds many counts of this clonotype. CDR3 sequence (DNA): TGTGCCAGCAGCTCAGGGCCGGGCACTGAAGCTTTCTTT. Protein: CASSSGPGTEAFF. This rearrangement joins TRBV7-6 to TRBJ1-1; D is perhaps TRBD1 (5 bases). Trimming took off 4 bases at V and 4 bases at J, with 10 bases between the two ends. The CDR3 has 13 amino acids. CDR1 is SGHVS, CDR2 FNYEAQ, per germline.

This clonotype showed up just a few times. The chain links TRBV4-3 to TRBJ2-5; perhaps D is TRBD1 or TRBD2 (5 bases each). The V and J ends lost 3 bases and 5 bases respectively, with 13 bases between them. The CDR3 consists of 14 residues. The germline CDR1 and CDR2 sequences are LGHNA and YSLEER. The CDR3 sequence is CASSQKWGMETQYF. In DNA, the CDR3 is TGCGCCAGCAGCCAGAAGTGGGGGATGGAGACCCAGTACTTC.

This clonotype was detected a few times. V is TRBV5-4 and J is TRBJ2-1; TRBD2 matches 9 bases. The CDR3 extends over 15 amino acids. The V segment lost 4 bases and the J segment 5 bases; nucleotides outside the gene matches: 7. CDR1 SGHNT and CDR2 YYREEE come from the germline V gene (reference sequence). DNA for the CDR3: TGTGCCAGCAGCAAAACTAGCGGGCATCACAATGAGCAGTTCTTC. Residues: CASSKTSGHHNEQFF.

J is TRBJ2-1 and V is TRBV6-2 or TRBV6-3, with 15 positions matching TRBD2. V shed 2 bases and J 0 bases; nucleotides not matched to a gene: 5. Germline CDR1 is MNHEY and CDR2 is SVGEGT. The CDR3 is made up of 19 amino acids. Here the CDR3 DNA reads TGTGCCAGCAGTTACCTCGGACTAGCGGGGGGGATCTCCTACAATGAGCAGTTCTTC. It yields the protein CASSYLGLAGGISYNEQFF.

This clonotype was counted at least ten times. The chain combines TRBV27 with TRBJ2-1; D is unclear. Germline V CDR1 and CDR2: MNHEY, SMNVEV (reference sequence). Trimming stripped 5 bases from V and 2 bases from J, with 7 bases between. The CDR3 consists of 13 residues. CDR3: CASSRGTYNEQFF. CDR3 sequence (DNA): TGTGCCAGCAGTCGTGGGACCTACAATGAGCAGTTCTTC.

The table lists this clonotype with a few counts. The rearrangement joins TRBV6-6 to TRBJ1-5; TRBD1 matches at 7 bases. Germline V gene sequence: CDR1 MNHNY, CDR2 SVGAGI (reference sequence). V dropped 5 bases and J dropped 6; count of bases not matched to a gene: 10. The CDR3 contains 15 residues. This CDR3 is CASSQGGGSGQPQHF. CDR3 DNA: TGTGCCAGCAGTCAGGGGGGGGGGAGCGGTCAGCCCCAGCATTTT.

This clonotype was counted a few times. V and J are TRBV7-9 and TRBJ2-5; 10 bases are shared with TRBD2. This CDR3 comprises 17 residues. Trimming at V came to 2 bases and at J to 2 bases, leaving 8 bases not matched to a gene. CDR1 SEHNR and CDR2 FQNEAQ come from the germline V gene (reference sequence). CDR3 coding DNA: TGTGCCAGCAGCTTATTAGGTAGCGGGGGGCCGCAAGAGACCCAGTACTTC. Its translation: CASSLLGSGGPQETQYF.

The chain links TRBV25-1 to TRBJ2-1; a weak D match, TRBD2 (6 bases). V dropped 0 bases and J dropped 4 bases, with 16 bases sitting between them. The germline CDR1 and CDR2 sequences are MGHDK and SYGVNS. The CDR3 is made up of 17 amino acids. Written as DNA, the CDR3 is TGTGCCAGCAGTGAATATAAGCTGGCGGGGAGGTACAATGAGCAGTTCTTC. Translating gives CASSEYKLAGRYNEQFF. The variable domain in full, completed from reference TRBV25-1 and TRBJ2-1, reads EADIYQTPRYLVIGTGKKITLECSQTMGHDKMYWYQQDPGMELHLIHYSYGVNSTEKGDLSSESTVSRIRTEHFPLTLESARPSHTSQYLCASSEYKLAGRYNEQFFGPGTRLTVL.

The rearrangement links TRBV7-6 to TRBJ2-5; TRBD1 matches 9 bases. V dropped 5 bases and J dropped 9; count of bases not matched to a gene: 10. This CDR3 contains 14 residues. In germline, CDR1 is SGHVS, CDR2 FNYEAQ. The CDR3 reads CASSPQGALEAQYF. In nucleotides, the CDR3 is TGTGCCAGCAGCCCACAGGGGGCGCTGGAGGCCCAGTACTTC.

This clonotype turned up a few times. This chain links TRBV5-4 with TRBJ2-1; a weak D match, TRBD2 (5 bases). The CDR3 is 14 residues long. Germline-derived CDR1 and CDR2 are SGHNT and YYREEE (reference sequence). V shed 6 bases and J shed 5 bases, with 15 bases lying between them. The DNA of the CDR3 is TGTGCCAGCAACGGGGAACTAACGAACAATGAGCAGTTCTTC. The encoded protein is CASNGELTNNEQFF.

This clonotype was counted many times. V is TRBV28 and J is TRBJ2-1; the match to TRBD2 covers 10 bases. CDR1 and CDR2 (germline): MDHEN, SYDVKM. This CDR3 is 15 amino acids long. V was clipped by 5 bases and J by 4 bases; unmatched bases: 5. The CDR3 here is CASSQAGGSYNEQFF. The CDR3 region has the DNA TGTGCCAGCAGTCAAGCGGGGGGGTCTTACAATGAGCAGTTCTTC.

This clonotype was detected many times. This chain connects TRBV7-2 to TRBJ2-1, with 9 nucleotides matching TRBD2. This CDR3 comprises 15 residues. Germline values: CDR1 SGHTA, CDR2 FQGNSA. V lost 2 bases, J lost 4 bases, and 3 bases stayed unmatched. CDR3 bases: TGTGCCAGCAGCTTAATAGCGGGGGTGTACAATGAGCAGTTCTTC. This encodes CASSLIAGVYNEQFF.

In regard to this clonotype: Being one base from a much bigger clone, this may be a read error. The rearrangement uses TRBV7-6 and TRBJ2-1; D is unclear. This CDR3 has 14 residues. Trimming pared 2 bases from V and 5 bases from J, leaving 10 bases between. Germline V lookup: CDR1 SGHVS, CDR2 FNYEAQ. CDR3 coding DNA: TGTGCCAGCAGCTTAAGCCTAGTCGACAATGAGCAGTTCTTC. This sequence encodes CASSLSLVDNEQFF.